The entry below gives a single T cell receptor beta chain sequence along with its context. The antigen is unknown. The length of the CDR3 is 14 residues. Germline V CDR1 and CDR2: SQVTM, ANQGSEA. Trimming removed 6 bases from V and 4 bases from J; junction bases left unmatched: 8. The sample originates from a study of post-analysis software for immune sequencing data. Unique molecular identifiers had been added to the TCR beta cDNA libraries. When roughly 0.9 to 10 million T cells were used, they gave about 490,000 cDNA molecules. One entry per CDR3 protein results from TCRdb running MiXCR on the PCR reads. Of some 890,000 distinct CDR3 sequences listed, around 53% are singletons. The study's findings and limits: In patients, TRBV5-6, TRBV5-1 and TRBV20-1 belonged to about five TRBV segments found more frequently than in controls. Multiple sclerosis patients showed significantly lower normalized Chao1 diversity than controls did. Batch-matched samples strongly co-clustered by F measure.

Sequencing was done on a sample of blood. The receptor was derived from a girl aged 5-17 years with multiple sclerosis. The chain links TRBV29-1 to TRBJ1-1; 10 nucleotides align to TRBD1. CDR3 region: CSVAPWDRGTEAFF. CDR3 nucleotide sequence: TGCAGCGTCGCTCCTTGGGACAGGGGCACTGAAGCTTTCTTT.